This T cell receptor beta chain was captured by sequencing in a study of blood T cells in healthy people across ages. Study-level points and caveats: In long-lived donors, naive CD4+ cell counts and diversity exceeded those of aged donors.

Germline CDR1 is SEHNR and CDR2 is FQNEAQ (reference sequence). This CDR3 spans 14 amino acids. With V trimmed by 5 bases and J by 5 bases, 9 bases remained unmatched. Notes on this clonotype: The antigen remains undetermined.

It was with a sample-barcoded 5' primer and a J-beta primer mix that a second PCR of about 6 to 12 cycles was run. No fewer than 2.5 million CDR3-containing paired-end reads came from each sample. Via MiXCR, TCRdb re-called the 5' RACE reads, giving one row per CDR3 protein. Among roughly 830,000 distinct CDR3 sequences listed, around two thirds were seen once. The sequenced sample consisted of blood. This rearrangement joins TRBV7-9 to TRBJ2-7; 7 bases agree with TRBD1. This clonotype originated in a man aged 25 to 40 in good health. The CDR3 here is CASSPRQGVNEQYF. CDR3 coding DNA: TGTGCCAGCAGCCCCAGACAGGGCGTCAACGAGCAGTACTTC.